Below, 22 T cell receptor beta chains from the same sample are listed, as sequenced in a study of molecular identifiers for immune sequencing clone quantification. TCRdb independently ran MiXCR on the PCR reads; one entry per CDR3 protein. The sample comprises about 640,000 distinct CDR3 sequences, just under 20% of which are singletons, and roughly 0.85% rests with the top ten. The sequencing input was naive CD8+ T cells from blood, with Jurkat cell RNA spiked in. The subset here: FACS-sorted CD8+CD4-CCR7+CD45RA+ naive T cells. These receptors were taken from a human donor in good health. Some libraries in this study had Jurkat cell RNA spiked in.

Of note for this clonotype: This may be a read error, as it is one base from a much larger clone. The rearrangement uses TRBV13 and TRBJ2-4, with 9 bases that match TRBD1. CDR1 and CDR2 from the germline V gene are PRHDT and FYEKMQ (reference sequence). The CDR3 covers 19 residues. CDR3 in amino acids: CASSSRTGEGLAAKSIQYF. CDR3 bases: TGTGCCAGCAGCTCCCGGACAGGGGAGGGTTTAGCGGCCAAAAGCATTCAGTACTTC.

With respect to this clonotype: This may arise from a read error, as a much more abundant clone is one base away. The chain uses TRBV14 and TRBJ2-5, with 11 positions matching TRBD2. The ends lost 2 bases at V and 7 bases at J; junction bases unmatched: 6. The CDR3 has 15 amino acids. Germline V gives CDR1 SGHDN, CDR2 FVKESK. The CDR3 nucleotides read TGTGCCAGCAGCCAATTGACTAGCGGGGAGGGGACCCAGTACTTC. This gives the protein CASSQLTSGEGTQYF.

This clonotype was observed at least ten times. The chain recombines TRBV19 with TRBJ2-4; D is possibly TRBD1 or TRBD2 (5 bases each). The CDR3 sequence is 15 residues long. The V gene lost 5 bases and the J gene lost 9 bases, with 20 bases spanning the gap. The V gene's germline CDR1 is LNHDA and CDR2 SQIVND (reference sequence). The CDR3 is CASSPQTRGEIIQYF. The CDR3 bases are TGTGCCAGTAGTCCCCAGACGAGAGGGGAGATCATTCAGTACTTC.

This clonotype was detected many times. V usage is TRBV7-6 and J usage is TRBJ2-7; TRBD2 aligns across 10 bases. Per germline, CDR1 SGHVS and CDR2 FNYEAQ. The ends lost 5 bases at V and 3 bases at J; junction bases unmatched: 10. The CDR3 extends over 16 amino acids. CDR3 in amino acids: CASSPEASGGRYEQYF. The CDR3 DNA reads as TGTGCCAGCAGCCCGGAGGCTAGCGGGGGACGCTACGAGCAGTACTTC.

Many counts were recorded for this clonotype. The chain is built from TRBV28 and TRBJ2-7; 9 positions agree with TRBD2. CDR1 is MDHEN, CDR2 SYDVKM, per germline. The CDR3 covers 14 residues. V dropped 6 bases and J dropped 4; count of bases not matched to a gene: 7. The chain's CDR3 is CASSLRLAEYEQYF. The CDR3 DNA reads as TGTGCCAGCAGCCTCCGACTAGCGGAATACGAGCAGTACTTC.

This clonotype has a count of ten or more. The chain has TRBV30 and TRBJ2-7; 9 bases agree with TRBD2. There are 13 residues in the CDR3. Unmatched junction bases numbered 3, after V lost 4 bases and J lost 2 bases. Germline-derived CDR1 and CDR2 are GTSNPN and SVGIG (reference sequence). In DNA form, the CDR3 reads TGTGCCTGGACCGCGGGGGGGGCCTACGAGCAGTACTTC. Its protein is CAWTAGGAYEQYF.

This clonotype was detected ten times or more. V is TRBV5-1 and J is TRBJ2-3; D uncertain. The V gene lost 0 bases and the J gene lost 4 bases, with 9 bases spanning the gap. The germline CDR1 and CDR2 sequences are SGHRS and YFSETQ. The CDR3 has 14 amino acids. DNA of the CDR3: TGCGCCAGCAGCTTGGTCCTAATGCCAGATACGCAGTATTTT. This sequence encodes CASSLVLMPDTQYF.

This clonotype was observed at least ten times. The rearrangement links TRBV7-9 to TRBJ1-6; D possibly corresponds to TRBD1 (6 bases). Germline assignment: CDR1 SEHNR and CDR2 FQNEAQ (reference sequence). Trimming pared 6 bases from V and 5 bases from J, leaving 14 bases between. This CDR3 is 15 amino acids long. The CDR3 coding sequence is TGTGCCAGCAGGGGGACAACAGCAAATAATTCACCCCTCCACTTT. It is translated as CASRGTTANNSPLHF. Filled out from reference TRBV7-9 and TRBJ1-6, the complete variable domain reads DTGVSQNPRHKITKRGQNVTFRCDPISEHNRLYWYRQTLGQGPEFLTYFQNEAQLEKSRLLSDRFSAERPKGSFSTLEIQRTEQGDSAMYLCASRGTTANNSPLHFGNGTRLTVT.

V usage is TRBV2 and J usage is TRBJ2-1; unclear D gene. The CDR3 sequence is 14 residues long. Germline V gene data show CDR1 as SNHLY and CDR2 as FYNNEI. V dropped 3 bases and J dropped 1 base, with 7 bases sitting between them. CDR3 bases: TGTGCCAGCAGTGACTGGTCGTCCTACAATGAGCAGTTCTTC. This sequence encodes CASSDWSSYNEQFF.

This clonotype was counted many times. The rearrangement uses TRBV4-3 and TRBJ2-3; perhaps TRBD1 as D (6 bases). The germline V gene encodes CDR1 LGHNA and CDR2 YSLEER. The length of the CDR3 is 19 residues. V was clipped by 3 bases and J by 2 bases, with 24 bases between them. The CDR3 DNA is TGCGCCAGCAGCCAGTTTTCTCTCTCCGTTGGACAGAACACAGATACGCAGTATTTT. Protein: CASSQFSLSVGQNTDTQYF.

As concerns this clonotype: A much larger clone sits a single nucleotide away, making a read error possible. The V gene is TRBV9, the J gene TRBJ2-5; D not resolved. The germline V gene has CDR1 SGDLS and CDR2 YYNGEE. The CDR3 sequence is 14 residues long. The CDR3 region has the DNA TGTACCAGCAGCGTAGGTTTGGGTCGGGAGACCCAGTACTTC. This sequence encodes CTSSVGLGRETQYF. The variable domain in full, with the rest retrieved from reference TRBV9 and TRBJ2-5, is DSGVTQTPKHLITATGQRVTLRCSPRSGDLSVYWYQQSLDQGLQFLIQYYNGEERAKGNILERFSAQQFPDLHSELNLSSLELGDSALYFCTSSVGLGRETQYFGPGTRLLVL.

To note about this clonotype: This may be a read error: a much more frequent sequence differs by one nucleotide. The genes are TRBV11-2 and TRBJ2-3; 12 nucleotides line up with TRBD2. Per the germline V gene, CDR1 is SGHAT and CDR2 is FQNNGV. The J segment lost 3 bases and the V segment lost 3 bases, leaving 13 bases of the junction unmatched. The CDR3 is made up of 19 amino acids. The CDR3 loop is CASSLQGRLAGAFTDTQYF. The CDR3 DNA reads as TGTGCCAGCAGCTTGCAGGGGAGACTAGCGGGAGCATTTACAGATACGCAGTATTTT. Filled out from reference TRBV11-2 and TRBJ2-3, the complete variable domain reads EAGVAQSPRYKIIEKRQSVAFWCNPISGHATLYWYQQILGQGPKLLIQFQNNGVVDDSQLPKDRFSAERLKGVDSTLKIQPAKLEDSAVYLCASSLQGRLAGAFTDTQYFGPGTRLTVL.

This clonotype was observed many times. The CDR3 bases are TGTGCCAGCAGTCCCAGGGCCCAGGGCACTGAAGCTTTCTTT. Its protein product is CASSPRAQGTEAFF. The chain employs TRBV28 and TRBJ1-1; tentative D call: TRBD1 (5 bases). The CDR3 has 14 amino acids. The ends were cut back, 5 bases at V and 4 bases at J, with 14 bases in the middle. Germline V gene data show CDR1 as MDHEN and CDR2 as SYDVKM.

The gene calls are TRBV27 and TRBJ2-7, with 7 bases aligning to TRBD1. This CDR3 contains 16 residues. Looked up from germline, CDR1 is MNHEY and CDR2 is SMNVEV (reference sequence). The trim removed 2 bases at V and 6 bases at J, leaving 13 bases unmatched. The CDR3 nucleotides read TGTGCCAGCAGTTTAGTGGGAGTGACAGGGTCTGCCGAGCAGTACTTC. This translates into CASSLVGVTGSAEQYF.

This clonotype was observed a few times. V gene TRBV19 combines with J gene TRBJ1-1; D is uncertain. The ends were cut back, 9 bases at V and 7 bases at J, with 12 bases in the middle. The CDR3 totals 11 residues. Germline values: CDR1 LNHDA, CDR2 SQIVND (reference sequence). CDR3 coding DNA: TGTGCCAGCTCAAGACCGGGTGAAGCTTTCTTT. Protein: CASSRPGEAFF.

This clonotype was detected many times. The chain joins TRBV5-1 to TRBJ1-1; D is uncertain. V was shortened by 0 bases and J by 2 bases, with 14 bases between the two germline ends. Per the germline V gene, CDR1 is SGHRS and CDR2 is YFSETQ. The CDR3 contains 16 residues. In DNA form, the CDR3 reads TGCGCCAGCAGCTTGGAAAGATCCTTTACTAACACTGAAGCTTTCTTT. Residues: CASSLERSFTNTEAFF.

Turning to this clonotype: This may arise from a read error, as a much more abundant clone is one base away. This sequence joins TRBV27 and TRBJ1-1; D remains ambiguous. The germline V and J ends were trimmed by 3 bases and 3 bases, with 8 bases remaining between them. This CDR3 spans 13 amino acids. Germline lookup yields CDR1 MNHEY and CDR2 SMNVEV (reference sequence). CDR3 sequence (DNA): TGTGCCAGCAGTTTCAGACACGACACTGAAGCTTTCTTT. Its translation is CASSFRHDTEAFF.

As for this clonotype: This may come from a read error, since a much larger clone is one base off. The CDR3 spells CANSWGAGGNQPQHF. In nucleotides, the CDR3 is TGTGCCAACAGCTGGGGAGCAGGCGGCAATCAGCCCCAGCATTTT. The rearrangement uses TRBV7-9 and TRBJ1-5, with D hard to call. This CDR3 spans 15 amino acids. CDR1 and CDR2 (germline): SEHNR, FQNEAQ (reference sequence).

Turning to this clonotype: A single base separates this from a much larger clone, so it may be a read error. The CDR3 spells CAGSPTVSAYEQYF. CDR3 in DNA: TGTGCCGGCAGCCCGACAGTCTCGGCCTACGAGCAGTACTTC. V gene TRBV7-9 combines with J gene TRBJ2-7; D is perhaps TRBD1 (5 bases). Germline CDR1 is SEHNR and CDR2 is FQNEAQ (reference sequence). The CDR3 is 14 residues long. Supplemented by reference TRBV7-9 and TRBJ2-7, the full variable domain reads DTGVSQNPRHKITKRGQNVTFRCDPISEHNRLYWYRQTLGQGPEFLTYFQNEAQLEKSRLLSDRFSAERPKGSFSTLEIQRTEQGDSAMYLCAGSPTVSAYEQYFGPGTRLTVT.

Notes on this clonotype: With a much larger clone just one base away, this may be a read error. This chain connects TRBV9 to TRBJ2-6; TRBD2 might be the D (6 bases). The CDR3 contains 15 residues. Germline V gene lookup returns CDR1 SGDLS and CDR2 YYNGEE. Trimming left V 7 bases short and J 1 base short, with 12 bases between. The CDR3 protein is CASGYGGSGANVLTF. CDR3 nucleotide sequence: TGTGCCAGCGGTTACGGGGGATCTGGGGCCAACGTCCTGACTTTC. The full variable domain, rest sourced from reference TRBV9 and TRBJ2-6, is DSGVTQTPKHLITATGQRVTLRCSPRSGDLSVYWYQQSLDQGLQFLIQYYNGEERAKGNILERFSAQQFPDLHSELNLSSLELGDSALYFCASGYGGSGANVLTFGAGSRLTVL.

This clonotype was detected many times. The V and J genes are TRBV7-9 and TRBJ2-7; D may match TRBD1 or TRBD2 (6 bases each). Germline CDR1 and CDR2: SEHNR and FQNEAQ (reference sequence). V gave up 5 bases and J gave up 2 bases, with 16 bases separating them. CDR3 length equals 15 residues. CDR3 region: CASSPRGDMTYEQYF. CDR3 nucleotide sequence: TGTGCCAGCAGCCCGAGGGGGGATATGACCTACGAGCAGTACTTC.

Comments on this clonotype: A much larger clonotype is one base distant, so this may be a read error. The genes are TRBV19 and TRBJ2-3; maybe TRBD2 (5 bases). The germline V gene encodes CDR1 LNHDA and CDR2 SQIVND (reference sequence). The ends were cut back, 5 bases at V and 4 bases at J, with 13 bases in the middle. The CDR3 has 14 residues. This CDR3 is CASSEDEGPDTQYF. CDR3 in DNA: TGTGCCAGTAGTGAGGACGAGGGTCCAGATACGCAGTATTTT. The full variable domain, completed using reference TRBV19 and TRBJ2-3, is DGGITQSPKYLFRKEGQNVTLSCEQNLNHDAMYWYRQDPGQGLRLIYYSQIVNDFQKGDIAEGYSVSREKKESFPLTVTSAQKNPTAFYLCASSEDEGPDTQYFGPGTRLTVL.